Below are 9 T cell receptor beta chains sequenced from a single sample in a study of cytomegalovirus exposure and HLA in healthy donors. 13 Jbeta primers and 60 Vbeta primers were used for the PCR. This table comes from immunoSEQ multiplex PCR, and its TCRdb copy is limited to in-frame clones, with some not included. The top ten clones hold 5.5% to 7.5% of a sample with 160,000 or so clones, 60% to 85% of them seen once. Sequenced sample: PBMCs. These receptors all come from a middle-aged woman in good health and CMV-seropositive.

The CDR3 here is CASSEARTSGVNEQFF. The CDR3 nucleotides read TGTGCCAGCAGTGAAGCAAGGACTAGCGGTGTCAATGAGCAGTTCTTC. The chain uses TRBV6-1 and TRBJ2-1; 10 bases fit TRBD2. Germline lookup yields CDR1 MNHNS and CDR2 SASEGT. This CDR3 has 16 residues. J lost 6 bases, V lost 0 bases, and 5 bases had no gene match.

In this sample, this clone turned up a few times. The chain couples TRBV30 to TRBJ2-7, with D perhaps TRBD2 (5 bases). Germline V lookup: CDR1 GTSNPN, CDR2 SVGIG (reference sequence). The CDR3 has 12 amino acids. Trimming removed 2 bases from V and 2 bases from J, with 7 bases in between. As DNA, the CDR3 is TGTGCCTGGAGTCACGGGGCCTACGAGCAGTACTTC. Encoded protein: CAWSHGAYEQYF.

The CDR3 DNA reads as TGTGCCAGCAGCGCATACCGGGACACCAATCAGCCCCAGCATTTT. This gives the protein CASSAYRDTNQPQHF. The chain joins TRBV11-2 to TRBJ1-5; D may be TRBD1 (6 bases). Trimming cost V 5 bases and J 3 bases, with 14 bases left between them. The CDR3 runs to 15 residues. Germline V lookup: CDR1 SGHAT, CDR2 FQNNGV.

The count of this clone is one. The chain employs TRBV10-1 and TRBJ2-5; TRBD2 matches at 8 bases. The CDR3 extends over 14 amino acids. Germline V lookup: CDR1 WNHNN, CDR2 SYGVQD (reference sequence). Trimming cost V 6 bases and J 0 bases; bases outside gene matches: 3. CDR3 DNA sequence: TGCGCCAGCAGCGGGGGGGGGTACCAAGAGACCCAGTACTTC. Its protein product is CASSGGGYQETQYF.

The chain employs TRBV7-3 and TRBJ1-1; D possibly corresponds to TRBD1 (6 bases). The length of the CDR3 is 14 residues. Trimming took off 7 bases at V and 2 bases at J, with 14 bases between the two ends. Germline V gene data show CDR1 as SGHTA and CDR2 as FQGTGA. This CDR3 reads CASTLGGGNTEAFF. DNA for the CDR3: TGTGCCAGCACGCTAGGGGGTGGAAACACTGAAGCTTTCTTT.

The chain has TRBV28 and TRBJ2-7; TRBD1 matches 7 bases. Germline lookup yields CDR1 MDHEN and CDR2 SYDVKM. V lost 6 bases to trimming and J lost 3 bases; unmatched junction nucleotides: 5. This CDR3 comprises 13 residues. The CDR3 DNA follows: TGTGCCAGCAGCCACAGGGGAAGCTACGAGCAGTACTTC. Amino acid sequence: CASSHRGSYEQYF. Looking up the rest from reference TRBV28 and TRBJ2-7 gives the full variable domain: DVKVTQSSRYLVKRTGEKVFLECVQDMDHENMFWYRQDPGLGLRLIYFSYDVKMKEKGDIPEGYSVSREKKERFSLILESASTNQTSMYLCASSHRGSYEQYFGPGTRLTVT.

The chain recombines TRBV19 with TRBJ1-2; D might be TRBD1 (6 bases). The CDR3 length is 13 residues. The V and J ends lost 7 bases and 4 bases respectively, with 13 bases between them. CDR1 LNHDA and CDR2 SQIVND come from the germline V gene (reference sequence). The CDR3: CASTRGGPYGYTF. CDR3 nucleotide sequence: TGTGCCAGTACCCGCGGGGGGCCCTATGGCTACACCTTC.

This clone appeared a few times. The same CDR3 is also encoded by other DNA sequences in this sample. The chain carries TRBV5-1 and TRBJ1-1, with a possible D match to TRBD1 (6 bases). In germline, CDR1 is SGHRS, CDR2 YFSETQ. V lost 0 bases, J lost 2 bases, and 8 bases lay in between. This CDR3 is built from 14 residues. CDR3 in amino acids: CASSLGRGNTEAFF. The CDR3 nucleotides read TGCGCCAGCAGCTTGGGCAGGGGAAACACTGAAGCTTTCTTT.

This clone was counted a few times. CDR3 in DNA: TGTGCCAGCAGTTACTCGGGACAGGCTAATGAAAAACTGTTTTTT. It encodes CASSYSGQANEKLFF. This chain uses TRBV6-5 with TRBJ1-4; 8 bases line up with TRBD1. The V segment lost 0 bases and the J segment 3 bases; nucleotides outside the gene matches: 0. CDR1 is MNHEY, CDR2 SVGAGI, per germline. This CDR3 comprises 15 residues.